This is a list of T cell receptor beta chains from one sample in a study of blood T cell repertoires in COVID-19. The data were produced by immunoSEQ multiplex PCR, yet TCRdb's version contains in-frame clones alone and is incomplete. The sample holds approximately 290,000 clones; roughly nine tenths are singletons and the top ten take around 2.2%. The sequencing input was peripheral blood. The receptors derive from a woman in her 30s with COVID-19, enrolled during active disease. CDR3s include the opening cysteine and the closing phenylalanine or tryptophan. D genes are given only for firm matches. Expanded clones get a size class; other rows say once, few or many, or leave the size out.

CDR3aa | CDR3nt | d_gene | abundance | j_gene | v_gene
CASSLGEGYQPQHF | TGTGCCAGCAGCTTAGGGGAGGGGTACCAGCCCCAGCATTTT | . | . | TRBJ1-5 | TRBV7-9
CASSLPGLNQPQHF | TGTGCCAGCAGTTTGCCAGGCCTAAATCAGCCCCAGCATTTT | . | . | TRBJ1-5 | TRBV28
CASSGGLASNEQFF | TGTGCCAGCAGTGGGGGACTAGCTTCGAATGAGCAGTTCTTC | TRBD2 | . | TRBJ2-1 | TRBV25-1
CASTQGQATTYEQYF | TGTGCCAGTACTCAAGGACAGGCTACTACCTACGAGCAGTACTTC | TRBD1 | . | TRBJ2-7 | TRBV19
CASSYRGLNYEQYF | TGTGCCAGCAGTTACAGGGGCCTAAACTACGAGCAGTACTTC | . | . | TRBJ2-7 | TRBV6-5
CASSLGHGRDYEQYF | TGTGCCAGCAGCTTAGGGCACGGGAGAGACTACGAGCAGTACTTC | . | . | TRBJ2-7 | TRBV11-3
CASIPRGGEQYF | TGTGCCAGCATTCCCCGGGGGGGCGAGCAGTACTTC | TRBD2 | . | TRBJ2-7 | TRBV28
CASSLGVYSNQPQHF | TGTGCCAGCAGCTTGGGAGTTTATAGCAATCAGCCCCAGCATTTT | . | few | TRBJ1-5 | TRBV7-2
CASSQGDYPQETQYF | TGTGCCAGCAGCCAAGGGGACTACCCCCAAGAGACCCAGTACTTC | TRBD2 | . | TRBJ2-5 | TRBV14
CASSGNRVNEQFF | TGTGCCAGCAGCGGTAACAGGGTCAATGAGCAGTTCTTC | . | . | TRBJ2-1 | TRBV2
CATSRDQAADTGTSGNPSTDTQYF | TGTGCCACCAGCAGAGATCAGGCGGCGGACACTGGGACTAGCGGGAACCCCTCCACAGATACGCAGTATTTT | TRBD2 | . | TRBJ2-3 | TRBV15
CAGGRDRTEAFF | TGTGCCGGGGGGAGGGATCGCACTGAAGCTTTCTTT | . | . | TRBJ1-1 | TRBV30
CASGPPTGDTDTQYF | TGTGCTAGTGGTCCCCCGACAGGGGACACAGATACGCAGTATTTT | TRBD1 | . | TRBJ2-3 | TRBV12-5
CATNRDRGFGELFF | TGTGCCACCAACCGGGACAGGGGATTCGGGGAGCTGTTTTTT | TRBD1 | . | TRBJ2-2 | TRBV15
CASSLGGLDNEQFF | TGTGCCAGCAGCTTAGGCGGTCTGGACAATGAGCAGTTCTTC | . | . | TRBJ2-1 | TRBV7-9
CASSPRDGSSYNEQFF | TGTGCCAGCAGCCCCCGGGATGGGAGTTCCTACAATGAGCAGTTCTTC | . | . | TRBJ2-1 | TRBV13
CASSLDRGEQFF | TGTGCCAGCAGCTTAGACAGGGGAGAGCAGTTCTTC | TRBD1 | once | TRBJ2-1 | TRBV11-1
CATSRDSNNQPQHF | TGTGCCACCAGCAGAGATTCTAACAATCAGCCCCAGCATTTT | . | . | TRBJ1-5 | TRBV15
CSVGTGGVDTEAFF | TGCAGCGTCGGAACAGGGGGCGTGGACACTGAAGCTTTCTTT | TRBD1 | . | TRBJ1-1 | TRBV29-1
CASSQVRQGATQYF | TGTGCCAGCAGCCAAGTTAGACAGGGGGCGACCCAGTACTTC | TRBD1 | . | TRBJ2-5 | TRBV3-1/TRBV3-2
CASSIRQGAGELFF | TGTGCCAGTAGTATACGGCAGGGGGCCGGGGAGCTGTTTTTT | TRBD1 | . | TRBJ2-2 | TRBV19
CASSQGVRQASYEQYF | TGTGCCAGCAGCCAAGGAGTTCGACAGGCCTCCTACGAGCAGTACTTC | . | . | TRBJ2-7 | TRBV3-1/TRBV3-2
CASTGQGALYGYTF | TGTGCCAGCACCGGACAGGGGGCCCTCTATGGCTACACCTTC | TRBD1 | . | TRBJ1-2 | TRBV7-2
CASSLRVEDTEAFF | TGTGCCAGCAGTTTACGGGTAGAGGACACTGAAGCTTTCTTT | . | . | TRBJ1-1 | TRBV28
CASSSDRVANYGYTF | TGTGCCAGCTCATCGGACAGGGTGGCAAACTATGGCTACACCTTC | TRBD1 | . | TRBJ1-2 | TRBV18
CASSSISGPLSYEQYF | TGCGCCAGCAGCTCCATTAGCGGGCCGCTCTCCTACGAGCAGTACTTC | TRBD2 | . | TRBJ2-7 | TRBV5-1
CASSSGTGPNGGGYTF | TGTGCCAGCTCCTCCGGGACAGGGCCGAATGGGGGCGGCTACACCTTC | TRBD1 | . | TRBJ1-2 | TRBV18
CASSQGRQGTNYGYTF | TGTGCCAGCAGCCAGGGCCGCCAAGGGACAAACTATGGCTACACCTTC | . | . | TRBJ1-2 | TRBV3-1/TRBV3-2
CASSFPPTTRSNQPQHF | TGTGCCAGCAGCTTCCCCCCGACGACACGTAGCAATCAGCCCCAGCATTTT | . | . | TRBJ1-5 | TRBV7-2
CASSLSSGNINTGELFF | TGTGCCAGCAGCCTATCTAGCGGGAACATCAACACCGGGGAGCTGTTTTTT | TRBD2 | once | TRBJ2-2 | TRBV3-1/TRBV3-2
CASSVVTGEGNEQFF | TGTGCCAGCAGCGTAGTTACGGGAGAGGGCAATGAGCAGTTCTTC | . | once | TRBJ2-1 | TRBV9
CASSPWGVYEQYF | TGCGCCAGCAGCCCCTGGGGAGTCTACGAGCAGTACTTC | . | . | TRBJ2-7 | TRBV4-1
CASSLGQGVPQETQYF | TGTGCCAGCAGCTTGGGACAGGGGGTTCCTCAAGAGACCCAGTACTTC | TRBD1 | . | TRBJ2-5 | TRBV5-5
CASSRLAGGYNEQFF | TGTGCCAGTAGCCGACTAGCGGGAGGGTACAATGAGCAGTTCTTC | TRBD2 | once | TRBJ2-1 | TRBV19
CASSDRDRGWAFF | TGTGCCAGCAGCGACCGGGACAGGGGTTGGGCTTTCTTT | TRBD1 | . | TRBJ1-1 | TRBV3-1/TRBV3-2
CARGGDRVDQPQHF | TGTGCCAGAGGCGGTGACAGGGTAGATCAGCCCCAGCATTTT | TRBD1 | . | TRBJ1-5 | TRBV2
CASSTGTGAGEAFF | TGTGCCAGCAGCACGGGGACAGGGGCGGGTGAAGCTTTCTTT | TRBD1 | . | TRBJ1-1 | TRBV11-2
CATSDLQNSESNQPQHF | TGTGCCACCAGTGATTTGCAAAACAGTGAAAGCAATCAGCCCCAGCATTTT | . | . | TRBJ1-5 | TRBV24-1
CAWADRGNEKLFF | TGTGCCTGGGCGGACAGGGGGAATGAAAAACTGTTTTTT | TRBD1 | . | TRBJ1-4 | TRBV30
CASSLSPGEPQHF | TGTGCCAGCAGCTTGTCCCCGGGGGAGCCCCAGCATTTT | . | . | TRBJ1-5 | TRBV5-5
CASGRGANYGYTF | TGTGCCAGCGGCAGGGGGGCTAACTATGGCTACACCTTC | TRBD1 | . | TRBJ1-2 | TRBV5-8
CASSPWTSRETQYF | TGTGCCAGCAGCCCTTGGACTAGCAGAGAGACCCAGTACTTC | TRBD2 | . | TRBJ2-5 | TRBV7-2
CASSPNPTIMNTEAFF | TGCGCCAGCAGCCCCAACCCGACAATCATGAACACTGAAGCTTTCTTT | . | . | TRBJ1-1 | TRBV5-1
CASSGWVKQGVGTPLHF | TGTGCCAGTAGTGGATGGGTCAAGCAGGGGGTTGGAACACCCCTCCACTTT | TRBD1 | . | TRBJ1-6 | TRBV19
CASSFSGGDNEQFF | TGTGCCAGCAGTTTTAGTGGCGGGGACAATGAGCAGTTCTTC | . | . | TRBJ2-1 | TRBV27
CASSDSGRAYNEQFF | TGTGCCAGCAGTGATAGCGGGAGGGCCTACAATGAGCAGTTCTTC | TRBD2 | . | TRBJ2-1 | TRBV27
CASSVDGSNQPQHF | TGCGCCAGCAGCGTCGACGGGAGCAATCAGCCCCAGCATTTT | . | . | TRBJ1-5 | TRBV5-1
CASSPVAGVSYNEQFF | TGTGCCAGCAGCCCAGTAGCGGGAGTATCCTACAATGAGCAGTTCTTC | TRBD2 | . | TRBJ2-1 | TRBV14
CASSTNRDMNTEAFF | TGCGCCAGCAGCACCAACAGGGACATGAACACTGAAGCTTTCTTT | . | once | TRBJ1-1 | TRBV4-1
CASSLRLAGVSSYNEQFF | TGCGCCAGCAGCTTGAGACTAGCGGGAGTTAGCTCCTACAATGAGCAGTTCTTC | TRBD2 | . | TRBJ2-1 | TRBV5-1
CASRQGANYGYTF | TGTGCCAGCAGACAGGGGGCGAACTATGGCTACACCTTC | TRBD1 | . | TRBJ1-2 | TRBV28
CASSPATGASYGYTF | TGTGCCAGCTCACCAGCGACAGGGGCCTCCTATGGCTACACCTTC | TRBD1 | . | TRBJ1-2 | TRBV18
CASSIDLGLAEEQFF | TGTGCCAGTAGTATAGATCTAGGGCTAGCAGAAGAGCAGTTCTTC | . | . | TRBJ2-1 | TRBV19